Listed below are T cell receptor beta chains from one sample, sequenced in a study of T cell clusters in autoimmune cytopenias. TCRdb reprocessed the multiplex PCR reads; each CDR3 protein has one entry and no DNA is given. The record lists some 4,500 distinct CDR3 sequences, of which the ten most abundant hold 8.5%. Sequencing was performed on peripheral blood. The receptors come from a human donor with an autoimmune cytopenia or autoimmune hepatitis (not recorded which). Each CDR3 is given with its conserved first and last residue. Fields, in order: J gene, V gene, clone size, CDR3 protein. Only part of the rows carry a size: once, few, many, or a class if the clone is expanded.

J gene: TRBJ1-4
V gene: TRBV6-2/TRBV6-3
clone size: medium-sized
CDR3 protein: CASSSYSDGKLFF

J gene: TRBJ2-7
V gene: TRBV19
clone size: medium-sized
CDR3 protein: CASSPGQGPHEQYF

J gene: TRBJ1-4
V gene: TRBV30
clone size: .
CDR3 protein: CAWSPSGRDRDPQGEKLFF

J gene: TRBJ2-5
V gene: TRBV6-5
clone size: medium-sized
CDR3 protein: CASSYFGGFQETQYF

J gene: TRBJ2-7
V gene: TRBV5-4
clone size: .
CDR3 protein: CASSLTGTVRYEQYF

J gene: TRBJ2-3
V gene: TRBV7-2
clone size: .
CDR3 protein: CASNPESPASTDTQYF

J gene: TRBJ2-5
V gene: TRBV29-1
clone size: .
CDR3 protein: CSGHNPGEGGTQYF

J gene: TRBJ2-1
V gene: TRBV11-1
clone size: medium-sized
CDR3 protein: CASSLEQSEGEQFF

J gene: TRBJ2-7
V gene: TRBV19
clone size: .
CDR3 protein: CASRDNRDRAYEQYF

J gene: TRBJ2-3
V gene: TRBV6-5
clone size: medium-sized
CDR3 protein: CASSYGGGRATDTQYF

J gene: TRBJ1-4
V gene: TRBV6-5
clone size: .
CDR3 protein: CASSDDPEKLFF

J gene: TRBJ2-1
V gene: TRBV12-3/TRBV12-4
clone size: medium-sized
CDR3 protein: CASSYSSEKQFF

J gene: TRBJ1-1
V gene: TRBV6-2/TRBV6-3
clone size: .
CDR3 protein: CASSYWGQTEAFF

J gene: TRBJ2-5
V gene: TRBV12-3/TRBV12-4
clone size: .
CDR3 protein: CASSLALGGGRETQYF